This TCR beta chain was captured by sequencing in a study of technical replicates of blood from four donors. Method: immunoSEQ multiplex PCR; TCRdb's copy keeps in-frame clones and lacks some. The sample records about 82,000 clones, around 94% being singletons. The receptor was derived from a human donor in good health. The sample was T cells isolated from PBMCs.

The CDR3 sequence is CASSLASFYNYGYTF. CDR3 nucleotides: TGTGCCAGCAGCTTAGCTTCTTTCTATAACTATGGCTACACCTTC. The rearrangement uses TRBV13 and TRBJ1-2; no definite D call. The V gene lost 1 base and the J gene lost 1 base, with 10 bases spanning the gap. From germline, CDR1 is PRHDT and CDR2 FYEKMQ (reference sequence). The CDR3 has 15 residues.